What follows are 9 T cell receptor beta chains derived from one specimen sequenced in a study of CXCR3-negative and CXCR3-positive naive CD8 T cells. The study made its TRB cDNA libraries by 5' RACE, adding UMI labels. Reprocessing the 5' RACE reads, TCRdb reports a single entry for every CDR3 protein and omits DNA. The sample totals about 150,000 distinct CDR3 sequences. What these receptors recognize is not known. Study-level points and caveats: More hydrophobic TRB CDR3s were found in CXCR3-positive naive cells than in CXCR3-negative naive cells.

The sequenced material came from naive CXCR3+ CD8+ T cells from blood. Subset reported: CD45RO-CCR7+CD27+CD95- naive CD8+ T cells expressing CXCR3 (TNR3+). These receptors all come from a human donor in good health. Some clones in this sample may be carry-over from other donors' samples.

CDR3 protein: CASTFGGRPQHF. This sequence joins TRBV28 and TRBJ1-5; TCRdb's D call, TRBD1, is unchecked because there is no DNA. Germline CDR1 and CDR2: MDHEN and SYDVKM. This CDR3 comprises 12 residues.

The chain uses TRBV20-1 and TRBJ2-7; TCRdb designates TRBD2, a call that cannot be tested without DNA. There are 18 residues in the CDR3. The germline gives CDR1 DFQATT, CDR2 SNEGSKA (reference sequence). The CDR3 loop is CSASSPGLAGLNSYEQYF.

V is TRBV12-3 or TRBV12-4 and J is TRBJ2-7. CDR3 length: 11 residues. CDR3 sequence reads: CASSLSGEQYF.

The chain links TRBV28 to TRBJ2-7; TCRdb's D gene call, TRBD1, goes unchecked for lack of DNA. From germline, CDR1 is MDHEN and CDR2 SYDVKM. The CDR3 is 13 amino acids. The CDR3: CASSFAGAYEQYF.

Here the CDR3 reads CASSLGETSTDTQYF. The chain has TRBV7-9 and TRBJ2-3. Germline values: CDR1 SEHNR, CDR2 FQNEAQ (reference sequence). The CDR3 consists of 15 residues.

CDR3 amino acids: CASSWGDRGLFEQYF. V and J are TRBV6-6 and TRBJ2-7; TCRdb calls TRBD1, which cannot be checked without DNA. The CDR3 is made up of 15 amino acids. From germline, CDR1 is MNHNY and CDR2 SVGAGI (reference sequence).

The rearrangement uses TRBV5-1 and TRBJ1-2; no DNA is available, so the TRBD1 call from TCRdb remains unchecked. The CDR3 loop spans 15 amino acids. The V gene's germline CDR1 is SGHRS and CDR2 YFSETQ. CDR3 amino acids: CASRPRTGVDYGYTF.

The CDR3: CSARDLDNGYGYTF. The chain is built from TRBV20-1 and TRBJ1-2. From germline, CDR1 is DFQATT and CDR2 SNEGSKA (reference sequence). The CDR3 length is 14 residues.

The chain couples TRBV4-3 to TRBJ1-2; with no DNA, the TCRdb D assignment of TRBD1 cannot be verified. The CDR3 is 15 residues long. In germline, CDR1 is LGHNA, CDR2 YSLEER. The CDR3 sequence is CASSQDRGPFYGYTF.